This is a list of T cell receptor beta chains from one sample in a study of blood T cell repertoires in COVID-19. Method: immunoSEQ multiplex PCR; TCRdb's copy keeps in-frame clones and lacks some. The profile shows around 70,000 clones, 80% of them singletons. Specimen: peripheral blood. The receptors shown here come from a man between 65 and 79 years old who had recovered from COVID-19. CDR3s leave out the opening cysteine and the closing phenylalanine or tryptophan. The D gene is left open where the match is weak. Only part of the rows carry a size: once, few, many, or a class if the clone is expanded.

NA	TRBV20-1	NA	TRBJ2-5	SASGRTGPRGETQY
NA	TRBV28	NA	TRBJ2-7	ASARTGTYEQY
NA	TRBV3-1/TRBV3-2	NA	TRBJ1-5	ASSQGGSGNQPQH
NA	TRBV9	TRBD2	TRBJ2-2	ASSVDLAGGTGELF
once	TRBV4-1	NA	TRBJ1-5	ASSQEGASNQPQH
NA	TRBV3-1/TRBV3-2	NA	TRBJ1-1	ASSFGVLGTEAF
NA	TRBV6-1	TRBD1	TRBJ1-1	ASSSTGGTEAF
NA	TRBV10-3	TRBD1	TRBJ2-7	AISGGDRVSYEQY
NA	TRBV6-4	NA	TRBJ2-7	ASSDSWGRAGSSYEQY
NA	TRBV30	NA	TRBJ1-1	ACTVRGFGFMNTEAF
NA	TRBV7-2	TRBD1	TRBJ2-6	ASSPRKQGALSGANVLT